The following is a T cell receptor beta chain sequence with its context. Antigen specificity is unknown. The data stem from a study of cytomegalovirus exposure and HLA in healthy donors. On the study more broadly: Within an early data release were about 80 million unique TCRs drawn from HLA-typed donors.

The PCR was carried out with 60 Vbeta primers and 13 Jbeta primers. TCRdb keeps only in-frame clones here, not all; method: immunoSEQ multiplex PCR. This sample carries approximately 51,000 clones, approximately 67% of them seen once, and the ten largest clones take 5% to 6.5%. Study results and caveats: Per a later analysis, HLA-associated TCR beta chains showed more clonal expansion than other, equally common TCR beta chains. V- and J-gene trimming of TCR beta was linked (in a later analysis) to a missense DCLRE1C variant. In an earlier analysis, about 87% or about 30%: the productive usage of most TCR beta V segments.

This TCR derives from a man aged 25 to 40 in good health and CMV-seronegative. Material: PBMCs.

The CDR3 is CASSLNRGTEAFF. The DNA of the CDR3 is TGTGCCAGCAGTTTGAACAGGGGCACTGAAGCTTTCTTT. The gene calls are TRBV6-1 and TRBJ1-1; 7 nucleotides agree with TRBD1. Germline V gene lookup returns CDR1 MNHNS and CDR2 SASEGT. The V gene end was trimmed by 5 bases and the J gene end by 4 bases; junction bases not matched to a gene: 4. The length of the CDR3 is 13 residues.